The entry below gives a single T cell receptor beta chain sequence along with its context. The data were taken from a study of blood T cell repertoires in COVID-19. Study details: The United States, Italy and Spain supplied acute and convalescent COVID-19 samples. PBMCs, B-cell-depleted T cells, or T cells provided the cDNA or gDNA that made up the material.

Germline values: CDR1 MGHRA, CDR2 YSYEKL. This CDR3 is 16 amino acids long. V was pared by 0 bases and J by 4 bases, with 13 bases between. In the study's own analysis: Reference gene primer amplification in the assay estimated nucleated cell counts. Generated by immunoSEQ multiplex PCR, the TCRdb table keeps only in-frame clones and is missing some. That table gives V, J and clone size, and the DNA gave D and trimming. The sample records about 130,000 clones, roughly 80% being singletons. Source material: peripheral blood. The rearrangement links TRBV4-1 to TRBJ1-5; perhaps TRBD1 as D (6 bases). This TCR derives from a man aged 60-69 years who had recovered from COVID-19. CDR3 in DNA: TGCGCCAGCAGCCAAGACGGGGGGCTGGGGAATCAGCCCCAGCATTTT. It specifies CASSQDGGLGNQPQHF.